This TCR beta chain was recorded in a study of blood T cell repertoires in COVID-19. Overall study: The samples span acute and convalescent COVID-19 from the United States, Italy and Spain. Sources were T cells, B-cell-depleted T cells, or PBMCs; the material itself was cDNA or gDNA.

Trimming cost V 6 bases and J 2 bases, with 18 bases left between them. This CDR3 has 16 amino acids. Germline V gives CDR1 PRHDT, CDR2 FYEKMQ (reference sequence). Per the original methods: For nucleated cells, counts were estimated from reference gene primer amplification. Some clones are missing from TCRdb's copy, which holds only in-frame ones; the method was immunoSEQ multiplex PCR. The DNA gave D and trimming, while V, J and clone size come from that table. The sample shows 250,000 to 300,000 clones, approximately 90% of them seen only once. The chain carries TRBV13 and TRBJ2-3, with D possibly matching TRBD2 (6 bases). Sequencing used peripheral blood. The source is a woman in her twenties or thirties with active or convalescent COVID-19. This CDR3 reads CASSGAGMRDTDTQYF. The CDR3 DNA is TGTGCCAGCAGTGGGGCAGGTATGCGGGACACAGATACGCAGTATTTT.